This entry is about one T cell receptor beta chain. The entry originates in a study of blood T cell repertoires in COVID-19. Whole-study context: Whether acute or convalescent, the COVID-19 samples came from the United States, Italy and Spain. PBMCs, B-cell-depleted T cells, or T cells were the source of the cDNA or gDNA that made up the material.

V shed 2 bases and J 2 bases; nucleotides not matched to a gene: 4. The length of the CDR3 is 17 residues. Germline V gene sequence: CDR1 KGHSH, CDR2 LQKENI. Per the original methods: Nucleated cell counts were estimated from reference gene primer amplification. Produced via immunoSEQ multiplex PCR; TCRdb's table is partial and in-frame only. V and J calls and clone size are copied from that table; D and trimming were computed from the DNA. The profile shows around 250,000 clones, roughly 80% of them singletons. The sample comprised peripheral blood. The rearrangement joins TRBV18 to TRBJ2-6; 9 nucleotides agree with TRBD2. This clonotype was sampled from a young woman with acute or convalescent COVID-19. Here the CDR3 reads CASSPKIAGAGANVLTF. CDR3 sequence (DNA): TGTGCCAGCTCACCAAAAATAGCGGGAGCTGGGGCCAACGTCCTGACTTTC.